This TCR beta chain was obtained from a study of T cell responses to AZD1222 COVID-19 vaccine. TCRdb's copy holds only in-frame clones and misses some; the assay was immunoSEQ multiplex PCR. The data hold roughly 100,000 clones, with 90% to 95% observed a single time. Study-wide findings and caveats: A mostly white British donor set with more females was recruited, and clonal diversity was possibly underestimated. Recipients of two AZD1222 doses showed rising Spike-specific TCR breadth and depth.

As concerns this clone: As yet, its antigen is unknown.

V was cut by 7 bases and J by 2 bases, with 18 bases left in between. This CDR3 is built from 15 residues. The V gene's germline CDR1 is WSHSY and CDR2 SAAADI. This chain connects TRBV10-2 to TRBJ2-7; maybe TRBD2 (6 bases). The sequences come from peripheral blood, collected on day 0 of AZD1222 vaccination. The TCR was taken from an adult in good health. The chain's CDR3 is CASTLGAGLPYEQYF. The DNA of the CDR3 is TGCGCCAGCACCTTGGGCGCGGGACTCCCCTACGAGCAGTACTTC.